This TCR beta chain was identified in a study of T cells in tumors after PD-1 blockade. Study-wide background: Each patient got pembrolizumab 200 mg every 3 weeks or cemiplimab 350 mg every 2 weeks. A subset received ongoing vismodegib 150 mg daily alongside anti-PD-1 therapy. Mean per tumor sample: 25,000 or so templates (roughly 550-100,000), 6,000 or so unique clonotypes.

CDR3 size: 14 residues. Per germline, CDR1 KGHDR and CDR2 SFDVKD. V shed 4 bases and J 3 bases; nucleotides not matched to a gene: 3. Findings and limits, study-wide: Some novel exhausted tumor clones appeared in pre-treatment blood, suggesting peripheral recruitment.

Measured with immunoSEQ multiplex PCR; TCRdb has only the in-frame clones, and not every one. The sample lists some 9,300 clones, approximately 70% occurring once. On this clone: Its matching antigen is unknown.

This specimen consisted of tumor tissue, obtained after anti-PD-1 treatment. The chain links TRBV24-1 to TRBJ2-3, with 7 nucleotides matching TRBD1. This clonotype was obtained from a human donor with basal cell carcinoma. DNA of the CDR3: TGTGCCACCAGTGAGGGACAGTTAACAGATACGCAGTATTTT. Its protein product is CATSEGQLTDTQYF.